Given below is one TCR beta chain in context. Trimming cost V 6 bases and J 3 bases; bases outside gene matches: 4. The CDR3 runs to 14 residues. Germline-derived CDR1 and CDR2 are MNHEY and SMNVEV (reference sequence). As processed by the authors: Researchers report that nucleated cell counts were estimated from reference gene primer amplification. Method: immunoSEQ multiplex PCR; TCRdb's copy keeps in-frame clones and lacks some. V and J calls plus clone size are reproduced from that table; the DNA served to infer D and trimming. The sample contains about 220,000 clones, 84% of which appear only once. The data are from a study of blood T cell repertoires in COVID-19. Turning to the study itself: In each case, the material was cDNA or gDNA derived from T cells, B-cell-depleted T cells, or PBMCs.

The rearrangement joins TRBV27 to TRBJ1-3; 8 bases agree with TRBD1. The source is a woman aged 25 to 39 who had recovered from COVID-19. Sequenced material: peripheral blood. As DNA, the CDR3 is TGTGCCAGCAGACCAGGGGGCTTTGGAAACACCATATATTTT. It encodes CASRPGGFGNTIYF.